The table lists the clone carrying this TCR beta chain with many counts. The data stem from a study of molecular identifiers for immune sequencing clone quantification. About the research overall: Replicate RNA came from approximately 20,000 or 100,000 naive CD8 cells and was split five ways, and four parts were sequenced.

There are 15 residues in the CDR3. Germline CDR1 and CDR2: GTSNPN and SVGIG (reference sequence). Between the trimmed V and J ends, which lost 4 bases and 0 bases, there was a span of 15 bases. Via MiXCR, TCRdb re-called the PCR reads, giving one row per CDR3 protein. The data contain 250,000 to 350,000 distinct CDR3 sequences, about 22% of them singletons. Naive CD8 libraries came from around 18,000 to 910,000 sorted cells with 10%, 30% or 50% RNA. The TCR comes from a human donor in good health. Some libraries in this study had Jurkat cell RNA spiked in. The chain employs TRBV30 and TRBJ1-1; no clear D. The material sequenced was naive CD8+ T cells from blood, with Jurkat cell RNA spiked in. Subset denoted: FACS-sorted CD8+CD4-CCR7+CD45RA+ naive T cells. DNA for the CDR3: TGTGCCTGGATACCTATGGCATATTTGAACACTGAAGCTTTCTTT. Amino acid sequence: CAWIPMAYLNTEAFF.